This is a list of T cell receptor beta chains from one sample in a study of blood T cell repertoires in COVID-19. Profiling relied on immunoSEQ multiplex PCR, and the TCRdb table lists in-frame clones only, not all of them. The sample includes about 130,000 clones, around 89% of them seen just once. Sequenced material: peripheral blood. These receptors originate from a man in his fifties or sixties with acute or convalescent COVID-19. The CDR3 runs from the conserved cysteine through the conserved F or W. The D gene is left open where the match is weak.

J	V	D	CDR3	DNA
TRBJ2-2	TRBV28	TRBD1	CASSLTGGYTGELFF	TGTGCCAGCAGTTTGACAGGGGGATACACCGGGGAGCTGTTTTTT
TRBJ1-3	TRBV28	TRBD1	CASSLWGQGPTSGNTIYF	TGTGCCAGCAGTTTATGGGGACAGGGGCCTACCTCTGGAAACACCATATATTTT
TRBJ1-5	TRBV4-1	.	CASSQDRGNQPQHF	TGCGCCAGCAGCCAAGATAGGGGGAATCAGCCCCAGCATTTT
TRBJ1-1	TRBV7-9	TRBD1	CASSRRTGLGFTEAFF	TGTGCCAGCAGCCGACGGACAGGGTTAGGGTTCACTGAAGCTTTCTTT
TRBJ2-7	TRBV27	.	CASSRATRGSYEQYF	TGTGCCAGCAGTCGAGCCACCCGTGGCTCCTACGAGCAGTACTTC
TRBJ1-6	TRBV25-1	.	CASSDRGLTGHHNSPLHF	TGTGCCAGCAGTGACCGTGGCTTAACTGGACATCATAATTCACCCCTCCACTTT
TRBJ1-2	TRBV4-2	.	CASSQGYSNNNYGYTF	TGTGCCAGCAGCCAGGGTTACAGTAACAATAACTATGGCTACACCTTC
TRBJ1-1	TRBV7-3	.	CASSELPGWNTEAFF	TGTGCCAGCAGCGAATTGCCAGGGTGGAACACTGAAGCTTTCTTT
TRBJ2-1	TRBV19	TRBD1	CASSKGAEDNEQFF	TGTGCCAGTAGTAAGGGGGCTGAGGACAATGAGCAGTTCTTC
TRBJ2-7	TRBV28	.	CASSFPSGQYF	TGTGCCAGCTCCTTCCCCTCAGGGCAGTACTTC
TRBJ2-1	TRBV2	.	CASSDGRFNNEQFF	TGTGCCAGCAGCGACGGGAGATTTAACAATGAGCAGTTCTTC
TRBJ1-2	TRBV27	.	CASSPSGNYGYTF	TGTGCCAGCAGCCCCAGCGGCAACTATGGCTACACCTTC
TRBJ2-5	TRBV19	TRBD2	CASSVRGRVEEAQYF	TGTGCCAGTAGTGTACGGGGGAGGGTAGAGGAGGCCCAGTACTTC
TRBJ1-2	TRBV10-3	TRBD1	CAITMGQGDGYGYTF	TGTGCCATCACGATGGGACAGGGGGACGGCTATGGCTACACCTTC
TRBJ2-3	TRBV11-2	TRBD2	CASSLRGTSGSDTQYF	TGTGCCAGCAGCTTACGAGGGACTAGCGGGAGCGATACGCAGTATTTT
TRBJ2-6	TRBV5-1	.	CASSLAGDWANVLTF	TGCGCCAGCAGCTTGGCGGGGGATTGGGCCAACGTCCTGACTTTC
TRBJ1-3	TRBV7-2	.	CASSLGGGPGNTIYF	TGTGCCAGCAGCTTAGGGGGGGGCCCTGGAAACACCATATATTTT
TRBJ2-1	TRBV3-1/TRBV3-2	TRBD1	CASSQDSSWDRGDNEQFF	TGTGCCAGCAGCCAAGATTCGTCTTGGGACAGGGGTGACAATGAGCAGTTCTTC
TRBJ1-5	TRBV2	.	CASSEAAYQPQHF	TGTGCCAGCAGTGAAGCGGCTTATCAGCCCCAGCATTTT
TRBJ1-4	TRBV6-2/TRBV6-3	.	CASSYSKEATNEKLFF	TGTGCCAGCAGTTACTCGAAGGAGGCAACTAATGAAAAACTGTTTTTT
TRBJ1-6	TRBV5-6	TRBD1	CASSLGVGTGAAPLHF	TGTGCCAGCAGCCTGGGAGTGGGTACAGGGGCCGCACCCCTCCACTTT
TRBJ2-5	TRBV18	.	CASSPLRAGFLGETQYF	TGTGCCAGCTCTCCCCTGAGGGCCGGGTTTCTCGGAGAGACCCAGTACTTC
TRBJ1-1	TRBV7-9	.	CASSLRAQDTEAFF	TGTGCCAGCAGCTTAAGAGCCCAGGACACTGAAGCTTTCTTT
TRBJ2-5	TRBV10-3	TRBD1	CATTPTGEETQYF	TGTGCCACCACCCCGACAGGGGAAGAGACCCAGTACTTC
TRBJ1-4	TRBV18	TRBD1	CASSPPGQRNEKLFF	TGTGCCAGCTCACCGCCGGGACAGCGTAATGAAAAACTGTTTTTT
TRBJ1-2	TRBV5-5	.	CASSPRVANYGYTF	TGTGCCAGCAGCCCCAGGGTAGCTAACTATGGCTACACCTTC
TRBJ1-1	TRBV6-5	.	CASRETGNTEAFF	TGTGCCAGCAGGGAGACAGGGAACACTGAAGCTTTCTTT
TRBJ2-7	TRBV28	.	CASTPFSGGSEQYF	TGTGCCAGCACCCCCTTCTCCGGGGGATCCGAGCAGTACTTC
TRBJ1-2	TRBV18	TRBD1	CASSPDRGGYGYTF	TGTGCCAGCTCACCGGACAGGGGAGGCTATGGCTACACCTTC
TRBJ1-1	TRBV3-1/TRBV3-2	TRBD1	CASRAGTGNTEAFF	TGTGCCAGCAGAGCCGGGACAGGGAACACTGAAGCTTTCTTT
TRBJ1-2	TRBV7-2	TRBD1	CASSFGRNRGLRYGYTF	TGTGCCAGCAGCTTCGGACGAAACAGGGGGCTTCGCTATGGCTACACCTTC
TRBJ1-1	TRBV5-4	.	CASSLAGGRPQNTEAFF	TGTGCCAGCAGCTTGGCGGGGGGGAGGCCTCAGAACACTGAAGCTTTCTTT
TRBJ1-2	TRBV6-6	.	CASSQTAEIYGYTF	TGTGCCAGCAGTCAGACAGCAGAAATTTATGGCTACACCTTC
TRBJ1-2	TRBV5-1	.	CASRPPGLFGSGYTF	TGCGCCAGCAGGCCCCCGGGACTGTTTGGCTCTGGCTACACCTTC
TRBJ2-2	TRBV9	TRBD2	CASSTGLAGADTGELFF	TGTGCCAGCAGCACTGGACTAGCGGGAGCGGACACCGGGGAGCTGTTTTTT
TRBJ1-1	TRBV14	.	CASSLYRGTEAFF	TGTGCCAGCAGCCTCTATCGTGGCACTGAAGCTTTCTTT
TRBJ2-7	TRBV3-1/TRBV3-2	TRBD2	CASSPDSGRAGYEQYF	TGTGCCAGCAGCCCAGACAGCGGGAGGGCAGGCTACGAGCAGTACTTC
TRBJ1-1	TRBV4-1	.	CASSHEQGPAIPEAFF	TGCGCCAGCAGCCACGAACAGGGACCCGCGATCCCCGAAGCTTTCTTT
TRBJ1-5	TRBV5-1	TRBD1	CASSLTGVNQPQHF	TGCGCCAGCAGCTTGACAGGGGTCAATCAGCCCCAGCATTTT
TRBJ1-2	TRBV5-4	.	CASSEGSTNYGYTF	TGTGCCTCGAGCGAGGGTTCGACCAACTATGGCTACACCTTC